Each of the 3 T cell receptor beta chains below was sequenced from the same sample in a study of shared clonotypes between healthy human individuals. In the naive CD8 group, cells lacked CD45RO and were positively selected for CCR7, so terminally differentiated effector memory CD45RA+ cells were left out. Some clones are missing from TCRdb's copy, which holds only in-frame ones; the method was immunoSEQ multiplex PCR. The table lists about 2.2 million clones, approximately 94% of them singletons. Sequenced input: naive CD8+ T cells from PBMCs. These receptors were obtained from a man aged 18 to 29 in good health. Some clones in this sample may be carry-over from other donors' samples.

This clone came up once. The same CDR3 also results from other DNA sequences found in this sample. The genes are TRBV27 and TRBJ2-2; no clear D gene. This CDR3 is built from 13 residues. Germline CDR1 MNHEY, CDR2 SMNVEV (reference sequence). V lost 2 bases to trimming and J lost 6 bases, with 7 bases between them. The CDR3 bases are TGTGCCAGCAGTTTAGGTCGAGCCGGGGAGCTGTTTTTT. Translation: CASSLGRAGELFF.

The chain employs TRBV7-9 and TRBJ2-2; D is ambiguous. Trimming removed 4 bases at V and 7 bases at J, with 10 bases between. Germline-derived CDR1 and CDR2 are SEHNR and FQNEAQ (reference sequence). The length of the CDR3 is 13 residues. The CDR3 protein is CASSSTRLGELFF. CDR3 nucleotide sequence: TGTGCCAGCAGCTCGACCCGCCTCGGGGAGCTGTTTTTT.

This clone was recorded once. This chain joins TRBV23-1 and TRBJ2-1; no firm D call. TRBV23-1 counts as an open reading frame of uncertain function. The CDR3 loop spans 16 amino acids. Between the trimmed V and J ends, which lost 3 bases and 3 bases, there was a span of 15 bases. The CDR3 DNA follows: TGCGCCAGCAGTCACGCCCTAAGGAATCGCTACAATGAGCAGTTCTTC. It translates to CASSHALRNRYNEQFF.